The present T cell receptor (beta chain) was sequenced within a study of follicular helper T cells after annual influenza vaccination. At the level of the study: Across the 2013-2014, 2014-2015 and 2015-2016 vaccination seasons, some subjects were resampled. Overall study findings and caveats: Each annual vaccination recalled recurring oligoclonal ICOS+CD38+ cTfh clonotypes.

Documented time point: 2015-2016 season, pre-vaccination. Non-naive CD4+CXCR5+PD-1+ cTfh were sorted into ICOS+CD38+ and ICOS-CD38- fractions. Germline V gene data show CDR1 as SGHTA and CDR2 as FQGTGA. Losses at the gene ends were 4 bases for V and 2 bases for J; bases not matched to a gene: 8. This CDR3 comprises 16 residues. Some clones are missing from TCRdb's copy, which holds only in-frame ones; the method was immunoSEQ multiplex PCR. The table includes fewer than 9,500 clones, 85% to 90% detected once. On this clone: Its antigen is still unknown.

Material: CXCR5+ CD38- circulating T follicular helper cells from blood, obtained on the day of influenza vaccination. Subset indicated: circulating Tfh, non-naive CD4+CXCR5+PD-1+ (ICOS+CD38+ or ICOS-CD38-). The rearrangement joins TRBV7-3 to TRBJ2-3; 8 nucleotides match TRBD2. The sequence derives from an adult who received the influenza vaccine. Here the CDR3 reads CASSSISGGDTDTQYF. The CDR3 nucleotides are TGTGCCAGCAGCTCCATTTCCGGGGGGGACACAGATACGCAGTATTTT.